This T cell receptor beta chain was profiled in a study of blood T cell repertoires in COVID-19. On the study more broadly: The study drew acute and convalescent COVID-19 samples from the United States, Italy and Spain. Sample material is recorded as cDNA or gDNA derived from T cells, B-cell-depleted T cells, or PBMCs.

How the authors handled the data: Reference gene primer amplification gave nucleated cell count estimates. Assay: immunoSEQ multiplex PCR; the TCRdb copy retains only in-frame clones and omits some. The V and J calls and clone size come from that table; D and trimming were worked out from the DNA. Here the sample spans 240,000 or so clones, around 87% being singletons. CDR3 size: 15 residues. The trim removed 3 bases at V and 12 bases at J, leaving 9 bases unmatched. Germline-derived CDR1 and CDR2 are ENHRY and SYGVKD. This rearrangement joins TRBV10-3 to TRBJ2-1; 12 bases agree with TRBD1. The sequence was obtained from a woman aged 70 to 79 with active or convalescent COVID-19. Specimen: peripheral blood. The CDR3 sequence is CAISEPGQGARGQFF. The CDR3 nucleotides are TGTGCCATCAGTGAACCGGGACAGGGGGCAAGAGGGCAGTTCTTC.